This T cell receptor (beta chain) derives from a study of blood T cells in healthy people across ages. The study's findings and limits: One million T cells yielded diversity estimates that were considered underestimates. Changes seen in expanded clonotypes were possibly confounded by donor CMV status left unknown.

Donor samples were obtained from healthy Caucasian individuals from Russia, aged 6 to 90. The V end lost 6 bases, the J end lost 11 bases, and 17 bases lay between the germline ends. Germline V gene data show CDR1 as MNHNY and CDR2 as SVGAGI (reference sequence). The CDR3 contains 14 residues. Details on this clonotype: Its antigen remains unknown. A read error may be the cause here, since a much bigger clone is one base away.

A second PCR of roughly 6 to 12 cycles used a sample-barcoded 5' primer and a J-beta primer mix. Tags on each cDNA molecule came from a template-switch adaptor with 12 random nucleotides. TCRdb called the 5' RACE reads again in MiXCR, with one record for every CDR3 protein. The sample records hundreds of thousands of distinct CDR3 sequences, about 50% being singletons. Sequencing was performed on blood. This chain connects TRBV6-6 to TRBJ1-6; TRBD1 might be the D (6 bases). The sequence was collected from a woman of 80 years or more in good health. CDR3 protein: CASSLTGLGPPLHF. The CDR3, as DNA: TGTGCCAGCAGCTTGACAGGCCTGGGCCCACCCCTCCACTTT.